This TCR beta chain was identified during a study of OX40 agonist ivuxolimab in advanced cancers. Study overall: Three patients showed partial responses: one hepatocellular carcinoma and two cutaneous melanoma cases.

With regard to this clone: No antigen is known for it.

TCRdb keeps only in-frame clones here, not all; method: immunoSEQ multiplex PCR. The sample yields about 70,000 clones, roughly 89% seen once. Study observations and caveats: Patients with a partial response at 0.1-3.0 mg/kg had among the lowest clonal expansion.

Between the trimmed V and J ends, which lost 5 bases and 3 bases, there was a span of 8 bases. This CDR3 is built from 12 residues. Germline V CDR1 and CDR2: SGHTA, FQGNSA. The TCR originated in an adult with an advanced solid tumor such as melanoma, head and neck, liver or kidney cancer. This sequence joins TRBV7-2 and TRBJ2-7, with D possibly being TRBD1 (5 bases). The specimen comprised CD4+ or CD8+ T cells sorted from blood, sampled in a trial of the OX40 agonist ivuxolimab. The CDR3 reads CASSVGVYEQYF. CDR3 DNA sequence: TGTGCCAGCAGCGTAGGGGTCTACGAGCAGTACTTC.